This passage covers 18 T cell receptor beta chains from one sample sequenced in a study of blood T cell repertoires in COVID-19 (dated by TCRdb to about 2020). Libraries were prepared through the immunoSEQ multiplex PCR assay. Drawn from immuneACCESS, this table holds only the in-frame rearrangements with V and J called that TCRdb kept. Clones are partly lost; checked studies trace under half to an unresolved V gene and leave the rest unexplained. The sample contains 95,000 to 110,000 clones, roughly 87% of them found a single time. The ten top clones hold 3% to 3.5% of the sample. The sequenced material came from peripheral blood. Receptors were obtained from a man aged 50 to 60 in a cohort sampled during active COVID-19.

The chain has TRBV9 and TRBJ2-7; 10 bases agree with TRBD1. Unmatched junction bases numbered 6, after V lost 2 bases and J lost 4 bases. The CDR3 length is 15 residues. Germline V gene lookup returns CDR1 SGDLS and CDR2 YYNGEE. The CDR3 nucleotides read TGTGCCAGCAGCGTTAGAGGACAGGGGGATTACGAGCAGTACTTC. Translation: CASSVRGQGDYEQYF.

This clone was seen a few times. CDR3 DNA: TGTGCCAGCAGTTCACCCACAGGCCAAGAGACCCAGTACTTC. The encoded protein is CASSSPTGQETQYF. The chain uses TRBV6-2 or TRBV6-3 and TRBJ2-5, with a tentative D call TRBD1 (5 bases). V gave up 4 bases and J gave up 1 base, with 10 bases separating them. Germline V CDR1 and CDR2: MNHEY, SVGEGT. The CDR3 length is 14 residues.

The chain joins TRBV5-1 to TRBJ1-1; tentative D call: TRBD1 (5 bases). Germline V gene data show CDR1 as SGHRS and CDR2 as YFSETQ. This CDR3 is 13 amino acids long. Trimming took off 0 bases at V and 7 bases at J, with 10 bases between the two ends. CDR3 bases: TGCGCCAGCAGCTTGGGGCAGGGTGTTGAAGCTTTCTTT. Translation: CASSLGQGVEAFF.

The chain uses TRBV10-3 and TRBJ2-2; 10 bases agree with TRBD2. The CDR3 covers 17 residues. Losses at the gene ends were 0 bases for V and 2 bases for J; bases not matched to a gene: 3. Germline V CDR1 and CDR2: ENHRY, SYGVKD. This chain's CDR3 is CAISESSGGRNTGELFF. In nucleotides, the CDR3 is TGTGCCATCAGTGAGTCTAGCGGGGGGCGAAACACCGGGGAGCTGTTTTTT.

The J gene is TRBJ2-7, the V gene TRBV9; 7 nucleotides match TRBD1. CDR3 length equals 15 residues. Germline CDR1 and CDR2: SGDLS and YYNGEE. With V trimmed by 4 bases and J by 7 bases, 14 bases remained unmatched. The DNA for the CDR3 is TGTGCCAGCAGCTACTCCGGGACAGACTCTGTAGAGCAGTACTTC. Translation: CASSYSGTDSVEQYF.

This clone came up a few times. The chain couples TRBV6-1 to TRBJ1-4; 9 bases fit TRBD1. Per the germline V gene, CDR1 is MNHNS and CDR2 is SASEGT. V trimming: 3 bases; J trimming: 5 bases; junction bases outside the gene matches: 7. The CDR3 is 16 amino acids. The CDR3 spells CASSERGQGLNEKLFF. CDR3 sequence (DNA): TGTGCCAGCAGTGAGCGGGGACAGGGCCTAAATGAAAAACTGTTTTTT.

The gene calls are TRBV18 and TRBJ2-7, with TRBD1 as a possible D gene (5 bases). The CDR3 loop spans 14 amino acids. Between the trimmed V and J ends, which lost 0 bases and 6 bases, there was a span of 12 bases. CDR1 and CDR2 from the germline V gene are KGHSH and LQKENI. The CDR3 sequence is CASSPPQGHREQYF. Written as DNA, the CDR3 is TGTGCCAGCTCACCACCTCAGGGCCACCGCGAGCAGTACTTC.

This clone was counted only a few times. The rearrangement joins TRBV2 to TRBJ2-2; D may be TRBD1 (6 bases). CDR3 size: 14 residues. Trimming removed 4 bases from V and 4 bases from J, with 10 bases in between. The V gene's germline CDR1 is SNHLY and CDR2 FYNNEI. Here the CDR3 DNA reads TGTGCCAGCAGTGCGGGACAACTCACCGGGGAGCTGTTTTTT. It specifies CASSAGQLTGELFF.

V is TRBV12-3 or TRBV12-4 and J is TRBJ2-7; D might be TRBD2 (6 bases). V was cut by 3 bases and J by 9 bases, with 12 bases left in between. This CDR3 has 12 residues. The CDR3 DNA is TGTGCCAGCAGTTTTGCGGCGGGGTGGCAGTACTTC. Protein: CASSFAAGWQYF.

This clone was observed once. CDR3 in DNA: TGCAGCGTTGTAGGGAGCAGGCTTGGGACAGATACGCAGTATTTT. Encoded protein: CSVVGSRLGTDTQYF. The chain recombines TRBV29-1 with TRBJ2-3, with D tentatively TRBD2 (5 bases). CDR3 length: 15 amino acids. The V gene lost 4 bases and the J gene lost 3 bases, with 17 bases spanning the gap. Germline loops: CDR1 SQVTM, CDR2 ANQGSEA.

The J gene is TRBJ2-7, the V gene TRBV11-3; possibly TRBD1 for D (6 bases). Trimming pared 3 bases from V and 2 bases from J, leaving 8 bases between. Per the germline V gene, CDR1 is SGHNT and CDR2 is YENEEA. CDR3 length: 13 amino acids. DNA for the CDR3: TGTGCCAGCAGCTTGGGGGCGGCCTACGAGCAGTACTTC. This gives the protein CASSLGAAYEQYF.

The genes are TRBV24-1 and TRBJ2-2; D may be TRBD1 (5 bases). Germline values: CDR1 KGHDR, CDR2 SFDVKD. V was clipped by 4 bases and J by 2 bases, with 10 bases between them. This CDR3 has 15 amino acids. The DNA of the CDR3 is TGTGCCACCAGTGAGGGGCTGGCTAACACCGGGGAGCTGTTTTTT. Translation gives CATSEGLANTGELFF.

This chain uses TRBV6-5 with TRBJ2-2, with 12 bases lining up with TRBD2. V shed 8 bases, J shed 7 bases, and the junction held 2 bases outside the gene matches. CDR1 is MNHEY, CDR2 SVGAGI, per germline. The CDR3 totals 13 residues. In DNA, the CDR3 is TGTGCCAGCCGACTAGCGGGGGTCGGGGAGCTGTTTTTT. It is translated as CASRLAGVGELFF.

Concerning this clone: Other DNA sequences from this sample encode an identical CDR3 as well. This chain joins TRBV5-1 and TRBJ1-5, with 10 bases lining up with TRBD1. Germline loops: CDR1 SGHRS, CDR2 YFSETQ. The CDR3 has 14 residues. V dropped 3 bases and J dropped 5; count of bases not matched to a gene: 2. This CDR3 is CASSSGQGDQPQHF. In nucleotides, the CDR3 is TGCGCCAGCAGCTCTGGACAGGGGGATCAGCCCCAGCATTTT.

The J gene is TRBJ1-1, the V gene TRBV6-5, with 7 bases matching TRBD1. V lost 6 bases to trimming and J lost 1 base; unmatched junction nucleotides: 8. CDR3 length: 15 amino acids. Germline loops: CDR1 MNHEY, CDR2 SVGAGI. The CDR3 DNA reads TGTGCCAGCAGACCCTCTAAGGGGGCGAACACTGAAGCTTTCTTT. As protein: CASRPSKGANTEAFF.

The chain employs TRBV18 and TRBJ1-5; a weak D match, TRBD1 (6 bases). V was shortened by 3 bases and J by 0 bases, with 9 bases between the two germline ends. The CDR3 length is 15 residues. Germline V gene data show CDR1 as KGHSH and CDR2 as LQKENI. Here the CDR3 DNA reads TGTGCCAGCTCACCTTGGACAGTTAGCAATCAGCCCCAGCATTTT. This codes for CASSPWTVSNQPQHF. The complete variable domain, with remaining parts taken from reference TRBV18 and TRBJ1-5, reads NAGVMQNPRHLVRRRGQEARLRCSPMKGHSHVYWYRQLPEEGLKFMVYLQKENIIDESGMPKERFSAEFPKEGPSILRIQQVVRGDSAAYFCASSPWTVSNQPQHFGDGTRLSIL.

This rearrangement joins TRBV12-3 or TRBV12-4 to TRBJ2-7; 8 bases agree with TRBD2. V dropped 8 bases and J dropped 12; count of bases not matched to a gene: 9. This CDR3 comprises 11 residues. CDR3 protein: CASSGGGTLYF. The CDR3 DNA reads TGTGCCAGCTCGGGAGGGGGGACGTTGTACTTC.

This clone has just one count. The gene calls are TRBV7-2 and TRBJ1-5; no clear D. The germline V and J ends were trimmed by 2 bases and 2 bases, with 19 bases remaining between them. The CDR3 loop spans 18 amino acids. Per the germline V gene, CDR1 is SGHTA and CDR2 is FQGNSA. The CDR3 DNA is TGTGCCAGCAGCTTATACTTCGGAGGGAATCGTGGCAATCAGCCCCAGCATTTT. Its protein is CASSLYFGGNRGNQPQHF.